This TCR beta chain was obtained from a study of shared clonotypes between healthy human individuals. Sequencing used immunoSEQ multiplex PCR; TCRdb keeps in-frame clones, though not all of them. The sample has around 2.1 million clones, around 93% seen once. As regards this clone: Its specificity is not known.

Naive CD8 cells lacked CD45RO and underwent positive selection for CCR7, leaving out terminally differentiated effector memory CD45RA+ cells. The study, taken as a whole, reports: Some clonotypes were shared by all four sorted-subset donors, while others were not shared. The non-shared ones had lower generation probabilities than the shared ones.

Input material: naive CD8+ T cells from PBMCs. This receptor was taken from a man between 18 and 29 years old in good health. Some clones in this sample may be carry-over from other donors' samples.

CDR3 nucleotides: TGTGCCAGCAGCTTTTACAGGGGCACTGAAGCTTTCTTT. Translating it yields CASSFYRGTEAFF. V usage is TRBV11-3 and J usage is TRBJ1-1, with 7 bases lining up with TRBD1. Germline CDR1 reads SGHNT; CDR2 reads YENEEA. V was clipped by 3 bases and J by 4 bases; unmatched bases: 2. The CDR3 covers 13 residues.